This record looks at one T cell receptor beta chain sequence and its context. In the authors' methods: Researchers report that nucleated cell counts were estimated from reference gene primer amplification. Some clones are missing from TCRdb's copy, which holds only in-frame ones; the method was immunoSEQ multiplex PCR. The DNA was the basis for D and trimming; V, J and clone size are from that table. The profile shows tens of thousands of clones, 91% of them singletons. The data stem from a study of blood T cell repertoires in COVID-19. The CDR3 loop spans 15 amino acids. V lost 2 bases, J lost 3 bases, and 7 bases stayed unmatched. Looked up from germline, CDR1 is MNHEY and CDR2 is SMNVEV (reference sequence).

The material sequenced was peripheral blood. The rearrangement joins TRBV27 to TRBJ2-7; 7 positions agree with TRBD1. The TCR sequence derives from a woman older than 75 with acute or convalescent COVID-19. The CDR3, as DNA: TGTGCCAGCAGTTTAAAGCCCGGGACAGTCTACGAGCAGTACTTC. Protein: CASSLKPGTVYEQYF.